The present entry profiles one T cell receptor (beta chain) with its context. What it binds is not known. These data are taken from a study of early T cells in non-severe SARS-CoV-2 infection. Study findings and constraints: The matching step, a VDJdb search, favored anti-spike CD8 responses and missed private and CD4 specificities.

V lost 4 bases, J lost 1 base, and 14 bases lay in between. This CDR3 comprises 15 residues. Per germline, CDR1 SEHNR and CDR2 FQNEAQ (reference sequence). Each single cDNA molecule received a unique molecular identifier. TCRdb passed the 5' RACE reads through MiXCR, listing each CDR3 protein once. The repertoire holds 30,000 to 40,000 distinct CDR3 sequences, approximately 7.1% seen once, with about an eighth in the top ten. The material was whole blood, obtained at baseline. The J gene is TRBJ2-7, the V gene TRBV7-9; maybe TRBD2 (5 bases). This receptor was obtained from an adult who was a healthcare worker with PCR-confirmed SARS-CoV-2 infection or an uninfected control (not recorded which). Here the CDR3 DNA reads TGTGCCAGCAGCTATGAGCGGACCCCTTCCTACGAGCAGTACTTC. The encoded protein is CASSYERTPSYEQYF. Variable domain in full (rest from reference TRBV7-9 and TRBJ2-7): DTGVSQNPRHKITKRGQNVTFRCDPISEHNRLYWYRQTLGQGPEFLTYFQNEAQLEKSRLLSDRFSAERPKGSFSTLEIQRTEQGDSAMYLCASSYERTPSYEQYFGPGTRLTVT.